The 19 T cell receptor beta chains below were found in one sample sequenced in a study of long-term antiretroviral therapy in people with HIV. The assay used was immunoSEQ (version v3.0), run at survey level. Generated by immunoSEQ multiplex PCR, the TCRdb table keeps only in-frame clones and is missing some. Of under 20,000 clones detected, roughly 80% appear once; the ten largest clones hold 10% to 13%. The sample was unsorted PBMCs, taken 2.3 years after starting antiretroviral therapy. The receptors were gathered from a woman in her 40s with HIV.

The chain combines TRBV18 with TRBJ2-2; the D is unclear. Trimming left V 2 bases short and J 1 base short, with 5 bases between. The CDR3 is 14 amino acids. CDR1 and CDR2 (germline): KGHSH, LQKENI. The CDR3 nucleotides are TGTGCCAGCTCACCATACAGGAACACCGGGGAGCTGTTTTTT. It is translated as CASSPYRNTGELFF.

The chain joins TRBV5-4 to TRBJ2-7, with D maybe TRBD2 (6 bases). V lost 0 bases to trimming and J lost 0 bases, with 10 bases between them. The CDR3 runs to 15 residues. Germline CDR1 and CDR2: SGHNT and YYREEE (reference sequence). CDR3 protein: CASSLAQGLSYEQYF. DNA of the CDR3: TGTGCCAGCAGCTTGGCTCAGGGACTCTCCTACGAGCAGTACTTC. The variable domain in full, with the rest retrieved from reference TRBV5-4 and TRBJ2-7, is ETGVTQSPTHLIKTRGQQVTLRCSSQSGHNTVSWYQQALGQGPQFIFQYYREEENGRGNFPPRFSGLQFPNYSSELNVNALELDDSALYLCASSLAQGLSYEQYFGPGTRLTVT.

The chain uses TRBV11-2 and TRBJ2-1, with 10 bases identical to TRBD2. Trimming cost V 5 bases and J 2 bases; bases outside gene matches: 3. There are 15 residues in the CDR3. CDR1 is SGHAT and CDR2 is FQNNGV in the germline V gene. The CDR3 coding sequence is TGTGCCAGCAGCCGTACTAGCGGGACCTACAATGAGCAGTTCTTC. Amino acids: CASSRTSGTYNEQFF.

The J gene is TRBJ1-1, the V gene TRBV27, with unresolved D. V gave up 0 bases and J gave up 0 bases, with 5 bases separating them. Per germline, CDR1 MNHEY and CDR2 SMNVEV (reference sequence). The CDR3 has 14 amino acids. CDR3 region: CASSLSRLNTEAFF. CDR3 DNA: TGTGCCAGCAGTTTATCGCGCCTGAACACTGAAGCTTTCTTT.

The V and J genes are TRBV7-2 and TRBJ1-5; D possibly corresponds to TRBD1 (5 bases). CDR1 is SGHTA, CDR2 FQGNSA, per germline. CDR3 length: 13 amino acids. V was trimmed by 3 bases and J by 7 bases, leaving 10 bases between them. CDR3 protein: CASSFRGSQPQHF. As DNA, the CDR3 is TGTGCCAGCAGCTTTCGGGGGAGCCAGCCCCAGCATTTT.

This rearrangement joins TRBV13 to TRBJ2-5; TRBD1 matches at 10 bases. This CDR3 has 15 residues. V lost 4 bases and J lost 5; bases outside the gene matches: 7. Per the germline V gene, CDR1 is PRHDT and CDR2 is FYEKMQ (reference sequence). The CDR3 here is CASSSGQGEGETQYF. For the CDR3, the DNA is TGTGCCAGCAGCTCCGGACAGGGGGAAGGCGAGACCCAGTACTTC.

This clone was counted between two and nine times. The chain employs TRBV19 and TRBJ1-6, with TRBD1 matching over 7 bases. The length of the CDR3 is 15 residues. Germline V gene sequence: CDR1 LNHDA, CDR2 SQIVND (reference sequence). With 5 bases clipped from V and 9 bases from J, the junction kept 10 bases outside the gene matches. This CDR3 is CASSGGGTGVSPLHF. CDR3 in DNA: TGTGCCAGTAGTGGGGGGGGTACAGGGGTTTCACCCCTCCACTTT. Drawing the rest from reference TRBV19 and TRBJ1-6, the complete variable domain is DGGITQSPKYLFRKEGQNVTLSCEQNLNHDAMYWYRQDPGQGLRLIYYSQIVNDFQKGDIAEGYSVSREKKESFPLTVTSAQKNPTAFYLCASSGGGTGVSPLHFGNGTRLTVT.

This sequence joins TRBV5-1 and TRBJ2-2, with 11 bases aligning to TRBD2. There are 16 residues in the CDR3. V lost 4 bases and J lost 3; bases outside the gene matches: 5. Germline loops: CDR1 SGHRS, CDR2 YFSETQ. This chain's CDR3 is CASSELAGVDTGELFF. The DNA of the CDR3 is TGCGCCAGCAGCGAACTAGCGGGAGTTGACACCGGGGAGCTGTTTTTT. The variable domain in full, with the rest retrieved from reference TRBV5-1 and TRBJ2-2, is KAGVTQTPRYLIKTRGQQVTLSCSPISGHRSVSWYQQTPGQGLQFLFEYFSETQRNKGNFPGRFSGRQFSNSRSEMNVSTLELGDSALYLCASSELAGVDTGELFFGEGSRLTVL.

J is TRBJ2-4 and V is TRBV30; D is perhaps TRBD1 (7 bases). V shed 2 bases and J shed 8 bases, with 13 bases lying between them. The length of the CDR3 is 13 residues. Germline V CDR1 and CDR2: GTSNPN, SVGIG (reference sequence). CDR3 in amino acids: CAWSLSRGDIQYF. For the CDR3, the DNA is TGTGCCTGGAGTTTGAGCAGGGGGGACATTCAGTACTTC.

This clone has just a few counts. The J gene is TRBJ2-7, the V gene TRBV7-9, with D tentatively TRBD1 or TRBD2 (7 bases each). Germline loops: CDR1 SEHNR, CDR2 FQNEAQ (reference sequence). V dropped 4 bases and J dropped 3 bases, with 16 bases sitting between them. The CDR3 extends over 15 amino acids. This chain's CDR3 is CASSSPRGRDYEQYF. Here the CDR3 DNA reads TGTGCCAGCAGCTCACCCAGGGGGAGGGACTACGAGCAGTACTTC.

The V gene is TRBV11-2, the J gene TRBJ1-2, with D perhaps TRBD1 (5 bases). This CDR3 region has 15 residues. V shed 1 base and J shed 6 bases, with 15 bases lying between them. Germline loops: CDR1 SGHAT, CDR2 FQNNGV. The CDR3 DNA sequence: TGTGCCAGCAGCTTAGCGGGGTTCAGGGATGATGGCTACACCTTC. Amino acids: CASSLAGFRDDGYTF. Looking up the rest from reference TRBV11-2 and TRBJ1-2 gives the full variable domain: EAGVAQSPRYKIIEKRQSVAFWCNPISGHATLYWYQQILGQGPKLLIQFQNNGVVDDSQLPKDRFSAERLKGVDSTLKIQPAKLEDSAVYLCASSLAGFRDDGYTFGSGTRLTVV.

V gene TRBV7-9 combines with J gene TRBJ2-1; tentatively, D is TRBD1 or TRBD2 (5 bases each). The CDR3 has 14 residues. The germline V gene has CDR1 SEHNR and CDR2 FQNEAQ (reference sequence). V was shortened by 5 bases and J by 10 bases, with 18 bases between the two germline ends. The CDR3 reads CASSDIPDKREQFF. As DNA, the CDR3 is TGTGCCAGCAGCGATATCCCGGACAAGCGGGAGCAGTTCTTC.

The chain couples TRBV5-1 to TRBJ1-4; D unresolved. CDR1 and CDR2 (germline): SGHRS, YFSETQ. The V end was cut by 4 bases, the J end by 8 bases, with 12 bases between. The CDR3 sequence is 13 residues long. CDR3 sequence (DNA): TGCGCCAGCAGCGTCTGGGGAAGGGAAAAACTGTTTTTT. Protein sequence: CASSVWGREKLFF.

The CDR3 DNA reads TGCGCCAGCAGCCATTGGAGCGGGGGGGAGTACAATGAGCAGTTCTTC. It encodes CASSHWSGGEYNEQFF. The rearrangement uses TRBV4-3 and TRBJ2-1; 10 positions match TRBD2. The CDR3 runs to 16 residues. Per the germline V gene, CDR1 is LGHNA and CDR2 is YSLEER. V lost 3 bases and J lost 4; bases outside the gene matches: 6.

This clone was picked up a small number of times. The V and J genes are TRBV5-4 and TRBJ1-1; D not certain. The CDR3 is 15 residues long. Looked up from germline, CDR1 is SGHNT and CDR2 is YYREEE (reference sequence). Trimming removed 1 base from V and 1 base from J, with 11 bases in between. In nucleotides, the CDR3 is TGTGCCAGCAGCTTGCTCGGGATTGAGAACACTGAAGCTTTCTTT. Translating gives CASSLLGIENTEAFF. Based on the CDR3 plus reference TRBV5-4 and TRBJ1-1, the full variable domain is ETGVTQSPTHLIKTRGQQVTLRCSSQSGHNTVSWYQQALGQGPQFIFQYYREEENGRGNFPPRFSGLQFPNYSSELNVNALELDDSALYLCASSLLGIENTEAFFGQGTRLTVV.

A few counts support this clone. Written as DNA, the CDR3 is TGCGCCAGCAGCCTGGGGACTAGCGGCTCCTACGAGCAGTACTTC. This translates into CASSLGTSGSYEQYF. The chain has TRBV4-3 and TRBJ2-7; TRBD2 matches at 11 bases. CDR1 is LGHNA, CDR2 YSLEER, per germline. The CDR3 spans 15 residues. The ends lost 4 bases at V and 0 bases at J; junction bases unmatched: 2.

The gene calls are TRBV18 and TRBJ1-2, with TRBD1 matching over 7 bases. Per germline, CDR1 KGHSH and CDR2 LQKENI. V lost 6 bases and J lost 8; bases outside the gene matches: 3. The CDR3 covers 11 residues. Written as DNA, the CDR3 is TGTGCCAGCTCCGACAGGGCCGGCTACACCTTC. It translates to CASSDRAGYTF.

The V and J genes are TRBV6-6 and TRBJ1-5; weak D call: TRBD1 (5 bases). CDR3 length equals 14 residues. V lost 7 bases, J lost 3 bases, and 13 bases lay in between. From germline, CDR1 is MNHNY and CDR2 SVGAGI (reference sequence). The CDR3 DNA reads as TGTGCCAGCAACAGAGGGGCACCCAATCAGCCCCAGCATTTT. Encoded protein: CASNRGAPNQPQHF.

The CDR3 region has the DNA TGTGCCATCAGTGAACAGGGATCGGATCAGCCCCAGCATTTT. Its translation is CAISEQGSDQPQHF. This rearrangement joins TRBV10-3 to TRBJ1-5; possibly TRBD1 for D (6 bases). The germline V gene has CDR1 ENHRY and CDR2 SYGVKD. This CDR3 has 14 residues. The germline V and J ends were trimmed by 3 bases and 5 bases, with 11 bases remaining between them.